This is a list of T cell receptor beta chains from one sample in a study of identical twins. Using its own MiXCR run on the 5' RACE reads, TCRdb lists one record per CDR3 protein. The table records about 340,000 distinct CDR3 sequences, roughly 12% of them present only once. The same data also went into a second study, on yellow fever vaccine responses in identical twins.

Source material: CD8+ T cells sorted from blood. The origin of the receptors is a young woman in good health. The CDR3 runs from the conserved cysteine through the conserved F or W. The D gene is left open where the match is weak. Not every row has a clone size; where given, it reads once, few, many or a size class.

d_call	v_call	j_call	clone_size	cdr3_nt	cdr3_aa
.	TRBV4-1	TRBJ1-2	many	TGCGCCAGCAGCCAAGAAAGGGTTTACTATGGCTACACCTTC	CASSQERVYYGYTF
.	TRBV13	TRBJ2-1	few	TGTGCCAGCAACATAGGGAACAACTACAATGAGCAGTTCTTC	CASNIGNNYNEQFF
TRBD2	TRBV11-2	TRBJ2-7	few	TGTGCCAGCAGCTTAGAGAGTATGGGACTAGCGGGAGGTGGGTCCTACGAGCAGTACTTC	CASSLESMGLAGGGSYEQYF
TRBD1	TRBV11-2	TRBJ2-1	few	TGTGCCAGCAGCGAGCTTATATGGCCGGGACAGGGTGTCGATGAGCAGTTCTTC	CASSELIWPGQGVDEQFF
.	TRBV9	TRBJ2-5	.	TGTGCCAGCAGCGTAGATAGCGGCGGGGAGACCCAGTACTTC	CASSVDSGGETQYF
TRBD1	TRBV29-1	TRBJ1-2	few	TGCAGCGCTCTCGAGACAGGGAGCGCCTCTTCTGACTACACCTTC	CSALETGSASSDYTF
.	TRBV28	TRBJ1-4	.	TGTGCCAGCAGTCCACAGGGTAGTGAAAAACTGTTTTTT	CASSPQGSEKLFF
TRBD1	TRBV9	TRBJ1-2	.	TGTGCCAGCAGGGGACAGCGATATGGCTACACCTTC	CASRGQRYGYTF
TRBD2	TRBV27	TRBJ2-5	.	TGTGCCAGCAGGAATAGCGGGAGTCGGCGAGAGACCCAGTACTTC	CASRNSGSRRETQYF
.	TRBV9	TRBJ1-1	.	TGTGCCAGCAGCGCGGGACAAACAATGAACACTGAAGCTTTCTTT	CASSAGQTMNTEAFF